This TCR beta chain was documented in a study of beta chain features in type 1 diabetes. At the level of the study: Age, gender and cell yields were alike across patients and healthy donors. Study-wide findings and caveats: The study found moderately but significantly shorter TCRB CDR3s in all four CD4+ subsets of Type 1 diabetes patients. Any role of HLA type in TCRB rearrangement remained unresolved here. Naive, central memory and Treg TCRB repertoires appeared more alike in patients than in healthy donors.

Reverse transcribing all isolated RNA meant expressed TCRB transcripts were sequenced. Generated by immunoSEQ multiplex PCR, the TCRdb table keeps only in-frame clones and is missing some. This table holds approximately 250,000 clones, about 23% found once. Only a few counts were recorded for this clone. No antigen is known for it. The CDR3 has 14 amino acids. Germline V gene lookup returns CDR1 MNHNS and CDR2 SASEGT. Unmatched junction bases numbered 2, after V lost 3 bases and J lost 3 bases. Sequencing was carried out using naive CD4+ T cells from blood. This TCR was recovered from a woman aged 30 to 39 with type 1 diabetes. The genes are TRBV6-1 and TRBJ2-7, with 10 bases fitting TRBD1. The CDR3 DNA is TGTGCCAGCAGTGACGGGACAGGGGTCTACGAGCAGTACTTC. This translates into CASSDGTGVYEQYF.